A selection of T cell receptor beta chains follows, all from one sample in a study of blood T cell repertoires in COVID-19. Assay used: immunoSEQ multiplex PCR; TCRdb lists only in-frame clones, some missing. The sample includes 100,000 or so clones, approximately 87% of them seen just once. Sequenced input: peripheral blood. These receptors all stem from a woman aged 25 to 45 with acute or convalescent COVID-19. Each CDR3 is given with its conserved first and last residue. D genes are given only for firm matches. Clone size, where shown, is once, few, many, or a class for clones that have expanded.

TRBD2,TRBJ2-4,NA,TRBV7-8,CASSPTSDGNIQYF,TGTGCCAGCAGCCCGACTAGCGATGGAAACATTCAGTACTTC
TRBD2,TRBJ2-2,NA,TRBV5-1,CASSGLAGPGELFF,TGCGCCAGCAGCGGACTAGCGGGTCCCGGGGAGCTGTTTTTT
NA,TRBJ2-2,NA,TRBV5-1,CASSMQGTQTGELFF,TGCGCCAGCAGCATGCAGGGTACCCAAACCGGGGAGCTGTTTTTT
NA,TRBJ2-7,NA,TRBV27,CASSRTSREGGEQYF,TGTGCCAGCAGTCGAACCTCGCGTGAAGGCGGGGAGCAGTACTTC
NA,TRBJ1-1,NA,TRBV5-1,CASSLADRLEAFF,TGCGCCAGCAGCTTGGCTGACAGGCTTGAAGCTTTCTTT
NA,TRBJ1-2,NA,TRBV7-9,CASSPLGVATNYGYTF,TGTGCCAGCAGCCCTCTAGGGGTCGCGACTAACTATGGCTACACCTTC
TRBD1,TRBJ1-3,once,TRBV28,CASSQTGGSSGNTIYF,TGTGCCAGCAGTCAAACAGGGGGAAGCTCTGGAAACACCATATATTTT
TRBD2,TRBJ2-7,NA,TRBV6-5,CASSRTSGGSEQYF,TGTGCCAGCAGTCGGACTAGCGGGGGGAGTGAGCAGTACTTC
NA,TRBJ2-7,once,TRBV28,CASSLLGAVSYEQYF,TGTGCCAGCAGTTTATTGGGGGCGGTCTCCTACGAGCAGTACTTC
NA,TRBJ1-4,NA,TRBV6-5,CASSQGEKLFF,TGTGCCAGCAGTCAGGGGGAAAAACTGTTTTTT
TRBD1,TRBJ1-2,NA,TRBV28,CATPGTGGESPYGYTF,TGTGCCACTCCCGGGACAGGGGGCGAATCCCCCTATGGCTACACCTTC
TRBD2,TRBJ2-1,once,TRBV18,CASSPLAGGYNEQFF,TGTGCCAGCTCACCACTAGCGGGGGGTTACAATGAGCAGTTCTTC
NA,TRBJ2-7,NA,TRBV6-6,CASSLARSGNYEQYF,TGTGCCAGCAGTTTGGCGCGGAGCGGAAACTACGAGCAGTACTTC
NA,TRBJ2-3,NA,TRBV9,CASSVATGGSADTQYF,TGTGCCAGCAGCGTAGCTACGGGGGGCAGCGCAGATACGCAGTATTTT
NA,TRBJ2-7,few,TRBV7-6,CASSLDREITYEQYF,TGTGCCAGCAGCTTAGACAGGGAGATAACCTACGAGCAGTACTTC
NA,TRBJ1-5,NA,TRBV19,CASSILESLNQPQHF,TGTGCCAGTAGTATACTAGAGAGTCTAAATCAGCCCCAGCATTTT
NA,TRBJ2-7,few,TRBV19,CASSFQTATYEQYF,TGTGCCAGTAGTTTCCAGACAGCCACCTACGAGCAGTACTTC
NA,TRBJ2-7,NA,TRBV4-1,CASSQAKISGGYEQYF,TGCGCCAGCAGCCAAGCCAAGATATCCGGGGGCTACGAGCAGTACTTC
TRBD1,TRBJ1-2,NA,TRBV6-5,CATARDRVNYGYTF,TGTGCCACCGCCCGGGACAGGGTGAACTATGGCTACACCTTC
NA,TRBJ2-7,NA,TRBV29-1,CSVEEGVGYGQYF,TGCAGCGTTGAGGAGGGTGTCGGCTATGGGCAGTACTTC
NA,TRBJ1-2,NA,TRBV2,CASSATESGGYTF,TGTGCCAGCAGCGCGACGGAGTCCGGGGGCTACACCTTC
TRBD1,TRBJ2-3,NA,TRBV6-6,CASSYSRDSTTDTQYF,TGTGCCAGCAGTTACTCGAGGGACAGCACCACAGATACGCAGTATTTT
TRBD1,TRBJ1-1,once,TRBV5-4,CASSSGQGVNTEAFF,TGTGCCAGCAGCAGCGGACAGGGAGTGAACACTGAAGCTTTCTTT
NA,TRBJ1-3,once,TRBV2,CASSDRQAGNTIYF,TGTGCCAGCAGTGACAGGCAAGCTGGAAACACCATATATTTT
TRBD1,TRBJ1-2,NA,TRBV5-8,CASSLVWRNRGMEGYTF,TGTGCCAGCAGCTTGGTATGGAGGAACAGGGGGATGGAAGGCTACACCTTC
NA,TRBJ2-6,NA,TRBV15,CATSRDGSSGANVLTF,TGTGCCACCAGCAGAGACGGGAGCTCTGGGGCCAACGTCCTGACTTTC
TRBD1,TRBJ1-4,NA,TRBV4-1,CASSQVGTDNEKLFF,TGCGCCAGCAGCCAAGTTGGGACAGATAATGAAAAACTGTTTTTT
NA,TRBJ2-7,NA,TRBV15,CATSRDPGDEQYF,TGTGCCACCAGCAGAGATCCGGGGGACGAGCAGTACTTC
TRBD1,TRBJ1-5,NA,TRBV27,CASSPTGGLNQPQHF,TGTGCCAGCAGTCCGACAGGGGGCCTCAATCAGCCCCAGCATTTT
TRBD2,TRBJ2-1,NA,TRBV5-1,CASTRLAGGLFPPNEQFF,TGCGCCAGCACCCGACTAGCGGGGGGCCTATTTCCCCCCAATGAGCAGTTCTTC
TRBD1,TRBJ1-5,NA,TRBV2,CASSSTTGTSDQPQHF,TGTGCCAGCAGTTCCACGACAGGGACTTCGGATCAGCCCCAGCATTTT
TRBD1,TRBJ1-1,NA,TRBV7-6,CASSQRDSLNTEAFF,TGTGCCAGCAGCCAACGGGACAGCCTGAACACTGAAGCTTTCTTT
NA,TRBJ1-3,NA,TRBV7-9,CASSLGQASSGNTIYF,TGTGCCAGCAGCTTAGGACAGGCCTCCTCTGGAAACACCATATATTTT
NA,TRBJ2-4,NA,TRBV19,CATPVAGTLAKNIQYF,TGTGCCACCCCAGTGGCGGGGACTCTAGCCAAAAACATTCAGTACTTC
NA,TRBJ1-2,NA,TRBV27,CASSRTYGEKYGYTF,TGTGCCAGCAGTCGGACTTACGGAGAGAAGTATGGCTACACCTTC
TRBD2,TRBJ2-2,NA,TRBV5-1,CASSFTSGSTGELFF,TGCGCCAGCAGCTTTACTAGCGGCAGCACCGGGGAGCTGTTTTTT
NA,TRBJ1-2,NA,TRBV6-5,CASSYSGQYYGYTF,TGTGCCAGCAGTTACTCCGGACAGTACTATGGCTACACCTTC
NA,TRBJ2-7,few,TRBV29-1,CSVEEVGAYEQYF,TGCAGCGTTGAGGAGGTCGGGGCCTACGAGCAGTACTTC
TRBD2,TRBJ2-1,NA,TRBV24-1,CATSAPGKRGDNEQFF,TGTGCCACCAGTGCCCCGGGCAAGCGGGGGGACAATGAGCAGTTCTTC
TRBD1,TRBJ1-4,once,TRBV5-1,CASSRQTGQTNEKLFF,TGCGCCAGCAGCCGCCAAACGGGACAGACTAATGAAAAACTGTTTTTT
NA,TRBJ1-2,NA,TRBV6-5,CASTDRNYGYTF,TGTGCCAGCACGGACAGAAACTATGGCTACACCTTC
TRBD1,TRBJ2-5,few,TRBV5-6,CASSPGQGVSETQYF,TGTGCCAGCAGCCCCGGACAGGGGGTCAGCGAGACCCAGTACTTC
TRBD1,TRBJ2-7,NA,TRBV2,CASSYVTGEYEQYF,TGTGCCAGCAGCTACGTGACAGGGGAATACGAGCAGTACTTC
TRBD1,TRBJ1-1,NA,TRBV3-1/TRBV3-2,CASSLYGTGGADTEAFF,TGTGCCAGCAGCCTGTACGGGACAGGGGGCGCGGACACTGAAGCTTTCTTT
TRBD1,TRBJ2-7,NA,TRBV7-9,CASSSTGGGEQYF,TGTGCCAGCAGCTCGACAGGGGGGGGCGAGCAGTACTTC
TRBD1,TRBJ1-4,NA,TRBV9,CASSGGTGGEKLFF,TGTGCCAGCAGCGGCGGGACAGGGGGGGAAAAACTGTTTTTT
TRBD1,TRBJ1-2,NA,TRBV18,CASSQGQGRVYDGYTF,TGTGCCAGCTCACAGGGACAGGGCCGGGTCTATGATGGCTACACCTTC
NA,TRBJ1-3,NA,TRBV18,CASSLTDRSTIYF,TGTGCCAGCTCACTCACGGACAGAAGCACCATATATTTT
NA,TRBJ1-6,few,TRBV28,CASESSDSYNSPLHF,TGTGCCAGCGAATCATCGGACAGCTATAATTCACCCCTCCACTTT
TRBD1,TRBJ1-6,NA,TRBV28,CASSLQGGWNNSPLHF,TGTGCCAGCAGTTTACAAGGGGGCTGGAATAATTCACCCCTCCACTTT
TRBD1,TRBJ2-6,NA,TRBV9,CASSHDRAGANVLTF,TGTGCCAGCAGCCACGACAGGGCTGGGGCCAACGTCCTGACTTTC
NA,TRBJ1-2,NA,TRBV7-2,CASSLQGGWGGYTF,TGTGCCAGCAGCTTACAAGGTGGATGGGGCGGCTACACCTTC
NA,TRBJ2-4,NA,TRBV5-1,CASSLDLEDIQYF,TGCGCCAGCAGCTTGGACCTGGAGGACATTCAGTACTTC
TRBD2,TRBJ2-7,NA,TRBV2,CASSSGGVSYEQYF,TGTGCCAGCAGCAGCGGGGGGGTCTCCTACGAGCAGTACTTC
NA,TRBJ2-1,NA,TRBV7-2,CASSLYGEIYNEQFF,TGTGCCAGCAGCTTATATGGGGAGATCTACAATGAGCAGTTCTTC
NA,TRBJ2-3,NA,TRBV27,CASSFIDTQYF,TGTGCCAGCAGTTTTATAGATACGCAGTATTTT
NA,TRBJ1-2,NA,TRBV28,CASSLWAGGFGYGYTF,TGTGCCAGCAGTTTGTGGGCGGGGGGGTTCGGCTATGGCTACACCTTC